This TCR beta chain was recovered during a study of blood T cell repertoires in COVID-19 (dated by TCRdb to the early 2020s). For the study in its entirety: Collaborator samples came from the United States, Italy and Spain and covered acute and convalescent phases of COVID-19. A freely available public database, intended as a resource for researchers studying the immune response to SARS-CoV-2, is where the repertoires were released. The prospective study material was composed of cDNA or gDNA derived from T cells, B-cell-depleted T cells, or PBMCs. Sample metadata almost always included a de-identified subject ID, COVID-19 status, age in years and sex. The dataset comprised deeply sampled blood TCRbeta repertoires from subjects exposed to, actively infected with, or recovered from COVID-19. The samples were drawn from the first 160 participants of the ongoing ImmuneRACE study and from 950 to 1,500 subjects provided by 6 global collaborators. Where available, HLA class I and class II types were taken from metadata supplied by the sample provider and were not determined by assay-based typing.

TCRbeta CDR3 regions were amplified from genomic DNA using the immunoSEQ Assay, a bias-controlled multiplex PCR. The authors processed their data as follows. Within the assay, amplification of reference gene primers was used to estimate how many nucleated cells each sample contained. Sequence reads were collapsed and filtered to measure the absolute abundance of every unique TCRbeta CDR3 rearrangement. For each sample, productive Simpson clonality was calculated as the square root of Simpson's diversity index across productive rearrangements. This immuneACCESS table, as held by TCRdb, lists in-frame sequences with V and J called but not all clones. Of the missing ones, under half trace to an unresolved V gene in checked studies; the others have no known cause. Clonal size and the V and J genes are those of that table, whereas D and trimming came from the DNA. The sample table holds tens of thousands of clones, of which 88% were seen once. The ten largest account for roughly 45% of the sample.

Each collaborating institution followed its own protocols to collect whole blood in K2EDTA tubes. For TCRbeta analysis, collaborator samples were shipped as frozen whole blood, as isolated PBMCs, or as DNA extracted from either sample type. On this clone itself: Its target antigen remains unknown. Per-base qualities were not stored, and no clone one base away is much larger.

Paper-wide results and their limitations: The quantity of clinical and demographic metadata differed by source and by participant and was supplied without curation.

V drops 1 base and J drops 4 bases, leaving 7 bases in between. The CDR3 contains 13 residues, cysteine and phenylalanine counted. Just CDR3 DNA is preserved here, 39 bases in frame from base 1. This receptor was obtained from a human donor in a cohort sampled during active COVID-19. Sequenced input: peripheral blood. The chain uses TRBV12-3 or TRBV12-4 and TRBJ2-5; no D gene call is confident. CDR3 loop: CASSLVRGETQYF. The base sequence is TGTGCCAGCAGTTTAGTGAGAGGAGAGACCCAGTACTTC.